These 23 T cell receptor beta chains were all obtained from the same sample, sequenced in a study of T cells after yellow fever vaccination. MiXCR, applied by TCRdb to the 5' RACE reads, yields one record per CDR3 protein. The table has approximately 610,000 distinct CDR3 sequences, around a sixth seen once. Sequences were derived from PBMCs, sampled around 5 days after the first yellow fever vaccination. Receptor source: a man between 18 and 29 years old who received the YFV17D yellow fever vaccine.

This clonotype occurred a few times. This chain uses TRBV5-6 with TRBJ2-5; 9 bases align to TRBD2. CDR3 length equals 15 residues. Germline V gene sequence: CDR1 SGHDT, CDR2 YYEEEE. Trimming removed 4 bases from V and 1 base from J; junction bases left unmatched: 5. The CDR3 is CASSTATSGQETQYF. CDR3 sequence (DNA): TGTGCCAGCAGCACCGCGACTAGCGGCCAAGAGACCCAGTACTTC.

This rearrangement joins TRBV7-8 to TRBJ1-2; 9 bases agree with TRBD1. This CDR3 has 15 residues. The ends lost 4 bases at V and 3 bases at J; junction bases unmatched: 6. Germline loops: CDR1 SGHVS, CDR2 FQNEAQ. CDR3 protein: CASSSPGTGHYGYTF. CDR3 sequence (DNA): TGTGCCAGCAGCTCCCCAGGGACAGGGCACTATGGCTACACCTTC.

V is TRBV2 and J is TRBJ2-7; D ambiguous. This CDR3 is built from 13 residues. CDR1 and CDR2 (germline): SNHLY, FYNNEI. With 2 bases removed from V and 5 bases from J, the gap between germline ends came to 10 bases. The CDR3 reads CASSETWVHEQYF. CDR3 DNA sequence: TGTGCCAGCAGTGAAACTTGGGTCCACGAGCAGTACTTC.

The chain has TRBV9 and TRBJ1-6; D unclear. The germline V gene has CDR1 SGDLS and CDR2 YYNGEE. This CDR3 region has 14 residues. The V end lost 0 bases, the J end lost 9 bases, and 10 bases lay between the germline ends. The CDR3 DNA is TGTGCCAGCAGCGTAGGTGCGGCGGGTTCACCCCTCCACTTT. It yields the protein CASSVGAAGSPLHF.

This clonotype was detected only a few times. V usage is TRBV3-1 and J usage is TRBJ1-2; perhaps TRBD1 as D (5 bases). Germline-derived CDR1 and CDR2 are LGHDT and YNNKEL (reference sequence). V lost 4 bases and J lost 13, with 16 bases in between. The CDR3 has 12 amino acids. The CDR3 spells CASSPEHRPSTF. The CDR3 nucleotides read TGTGCCAGCAGCCCCGAACACAGGCCCTCCACCTTC.

This clonotype has a handful of counts. J is TRBJ2-3 and V is TRBV11-2; a possible D gene is TRBD2 (7 bases). Trimming took 7 bases from V and 2 from J, leaving 13 bases between them. The germline V gene has CDR1 SGHAT and CDR2 FQNNGV. The CDR3 is 14 amino acids. The CDR3 is CASTFGGPTDTQYF. The CDR3 DNA reads as TGTGCCAGCACCTTCGGGGGGCCCACAGATACGCAGTATTTT.

The chain combines TRBV5-1 with TRBJ2-3; D not certain. Germline V gives CDR1 SGHRS, CDR2 YFSETQ. V was clipped by 0 bases and J by 2 bases, with 16 bases between them. CDR3 length equals 17 residues. The DNA of the CDR3 is TGCGCCAGCAGCTTGGGAAGAAGGACCCAGACCACAGATACGCAGTATTTT. Translation gives CASSLGRRTQTTDTQYF.

CDR3 protein: CASSIREGRTEAFF. In DNA, the CDR3 is TGTGCCAGCTCTATCAGGGAAGGAAGGACTGAAGCTTTCTTT. The V and J genes are TRBV18 and TRBJ1-1; possibly TRBD1 for D (5 bases). V gave up 6 bases and J gave up 5 bases, with 16 bases separating them. The CDR3 length is 14 residues. The germline V gene has CDR1 KGHSH and CDR2 LQKENI.

This clonotype was seen only a few times. This chain uses TRBV5-5 with TRBJ2-6; D remains unclear. The CDR3 spans 15 residues. Germline CDR1 reads SGHKS; CDR2 reads YYEKEE (reference sequence). The ends were cut back, 2 bases at V and 0 bases at J, with 6 bases in the middle. CDR3 sequence: CASSFGNSGANVLTF. The CDR3, as DNA: TGTGCCAGCAGCTTCGGTAACTCTGGGGCCAACGTCCTGACTTTC. The full variable domain, with the rest looked up from reference TRBV5-5 and TRBJ2-6, is DAGVTQSPTHLIKTRGQQVTLRCSPISGHKSVSWYQQVLGQGPQFIFQYYEKEERGRGNFPDRFSARQFPNYSSELNVNALLLGDSALYLCASSFGNSGANVLTFGAGSRLTVL.

CDR3 amino acids: CASSYLDRVEGNEQFF. CDR3 coding DNA: TGTGCCAGCAGCTACCTGGACAGGGTCGAGGGCAATGAGCAGTTCTTC. The J gene is TRBJ2-1, the V gene TRBV14; 8 nucleotides agree with TRBD1. Germline V lookup: CDR1 SGHDN, CDR2 FVKESK. Trimming cost V 5 bases and J 6 bases; bases outside gene matches: 12. CDR3 size: 16 residues.

In this sample, this clonotype turned up many times. The rearrangement joins TRBV6-5 to TRBJ2-5; no clear D gene. Germline CDR1 and CDR2: MNHEY and SVGAGI. This CDR3 has 13 residues. V lost 4 bases to trimming and J lost 3 bases, with 9 bases between them. The CDR3 protein is CASSWTREETQYF. The CDR3 coding sequence is TGTGCCAGCAGTTGGACCAGAGAAGAGACCCAGTACTTC.

This clonotype was detected a few times. J is TRBJ2-5 and V is TRBV5-1, with 12 bases lining up with TRBD2. The J segment lost 1 base and the V segment lost 4 bases, leaving 5 bases of the junction unmatched. The CDR3 sequence is 16 residues long. Germline loops: CDR1 SGHRS, CDR2 YFSETQ. The CDR3 sequence: CASSQPSGGAQETQYF. For the CDR3, the DNA is TGCGCCAGCAGCCAGCCTAGCGGGGGGGCCCAAGAGACCCAGTACTTC.

The chain joins TRBV20-1 to TRBJ2-3; TRBD2 might be the D (5 bases). Germline V gene sequence: CDR1 DFQATT, CDR2 SNEGSKA (reference sequence). This CDR3 is 14 amino acids long. Trimming left V 3 bases short and J 0 bases short, with 10 bases between. The CDR3 nucleotides read TGCAGTGCTAGGTCCAGCGGTAGCACAGATACGCAGTATTTT. Encoded protein: CSARSSGSTDTQYF.

This clonotype was seen only once. This sequence joins TRBV5-6 and TRBJ1-3; TRBD1 is a possible D gene (5 bases). Looked up from germline, CDR1 is SGHDT and CDR2 is YYEEEE. This CDR3 is built from 15 residues. V dropped 7 bases and J dropped 4 bases, with 18 bases sitting between them. The CDR3 DNA is TGTGCCAGCGGCCCCGGGACGGGTTTCGGAAACACCATATATTTT. This codes for CASGPGTGFGNTIYF.

V gene TRBV5-1 combines with J gene TRBJ2-3; 10 bases align to TRBD2. Germline CDR1 is SGHRS and CDR2 is YFSETQ. The junction had 9 bases not matched to a gene; V was cut back by 0 bases and J by 5 bases. The CDR3 is 17 residues long. CDR3 in DNA: TGCGCCAGCAGCTTGGGAGCGGGGGGGCCAGTCAGAGATACGCAGTATTTT. It codes for CASSLGAGGPVRDTQYF.

The chain combines TRBV10-3 with TRBJ2-2; D assignment may be TRBD1 or TRBD2 (6 bases each). Germline values: CDR1 ENHRY, CDR2 SYGVKD. CDR3 length: 15 residues. V gave up 6 bases and J gave up 4 bases, with 15 bases separating them. CDR3 sequence: CAISPGEAITGELFF. The CDR3 DNA reads as TGTGCCATCAGCCCAGGGGAGGCCATCACCGGGGAGCTGTTTTTT.

The rearrangement joins TRBV23-1 to TRBJ2-7, with D maybe TRBD1 (5 bases). TRBV23-1 is classed as an ORF, of uncertain function. V was trimmed by 0 bases and J by 3 bases, leaving 12 bases between them. The CDR3 totals 15 residues. The CDR3 coding sequence is TGCGCCAGCAGTCAATCGGGGCGACTTTGCTACGAGCAGTACGTC. It is translated as CASSQSGRLCYEQYV.

This clonotype was detected a few times. The V gene is TRBV7-9, the J gene TRBJ2-7; D is unresolved. Germline V gene lookup returns CDR1 SEHNR and CDR2 FQNEAQ (reference sequence). V lost 5 bases to trimming and J lost 2 bases, with 13 bases between them. There are 14 residues in the CDR3. CDR3 DNA sequence: TGTGCCAGCAGCGGCCAGAGGATAACCTACGAGCAGTACTTC. It encodes CASSGQRITYEQYF.

This chain joins TRBV28 and TRBJ2-1, with 7 bases aligning to TRBD1. Looked up from germline, CDR1 is MDHEN and CDR2 is SYDVKM. V was clipped by 4 bases and J by 7 bases; unmatched bases: 13. The CDR3 is 16 residues long. The CDR3 DNA sequence: TGTGCCAGCAGTTCCGACAGGGATGGGGCTTGGAATGAGCAGTTCTTC. This gives the protein CASSSDRDGAWNEQFF.

This clonotype was observed a few times. This sequence joins TRBV6-5 and TRBJ2-5; tentatively, D is TRBD2 (6 bases). Trimming took 2 bases from V and 5 from J, leaving 12 bases between them. CDR1 MNHEY and CDR2 SVGAGI come from the germline V gene. The length of the CDR3 is 14 residues. The CDR3 loop is CASSYRAGRETQYF. CDR3 bases: TGTGCCAGCAGTTACAGGGCGGGGAGGGAGACCCAGTACTTC.

The chain is built from TRBV27 and TRBJ1-1, with D tentatively TRBD1 (5 bases). The CDR3 length is 16 residues. V shed 5 bases and J shed 6 bases, with 22 bases lying between them. Germline CDR1 is MNHEY and CDR2 is SMNVEV (reference sequence). CDR3 in amino acids: CASSPRQLNRVAEAFF. The CDR3 DNA reads TGTGCCAGCAGTCCCCGACAGTTGAATCGGGTGGCTGAAGCTTTCTTT.

The chain joins TRBV9 to TRBJ2-7; TRBD1 aligns across 7 bases. From germline, CDR1 is SGDLS and CDR2 YYNGEE. Unmatched junction bases numbered 8, after V lost 3 bases and J lost 2 bases. This CDR3 has 15 amino acids. The DNA for the CDR3 is TGTGCCAGCAGCGCCGGGGACAGAACGACCTACGAGCAGTACTTC. It codes for CASSAGDRTTYEQYF. The variable domain in full, with the rest retrieved from reference TRBV9 and TRBJ2-7, is DSGVTQTPKHLITATGQRVTLRCSPRSGDLSVYWYQQSLDQGLQFLIQYYNGEERAKGNILERFSAQQFPDLHSELNLSSLELGDSALYFCASSAGDRTTYEQYFGPGTRLTVT.

This clonotype was seen a few times. The J gene is TRBJ1-1, the V gene TRBV4-1; D is unresolved. CDR3 length: 14 amino acids. V shed 0 bases and J shed 4 bases, with 9 bases lying between them. CDR1 is MGHRA and CDR2 is YSYEKL in the germline V gene. This CDR3 reads CASSQEVSSTEAFF. CDR3 bases: TGCGCCAGCAGCCAAGAAGTAAGTAGCACTGAAGCTTTCTTT.